One T cell receptor (beta chain) is described in this entry. This record belongs to a study of technical replicates of blood from a handful of donors. Repertoires were generated with immunoSEQ multiplex PCR, while TCRdb's copy carries only in-frame clones and drops some. The table lists tens of thousands of clones, approximately 92% of them singletons. Losses at the gene ends were 3 bases for V and 6 bases for J; bases not matched to a gene: 4. Germline V gives CDR1 SGDLS, CDR2 YYNGEE. The CDR3 is made up of 14 amino acids. This receptor was taken from a human donor in good health. The chain links TRBV9 to TRBJ2-2; 8 nucleotides match TRBD1. Sequenced material: T cells isolated from PBMCs. As DNA, the CDR3 is TGTGCCAGCAGCGCTTCGGACAGGGCCGGGGAGCTGTTTTTT. Translation gives CASSASDRAGELFF.